The clone carrying this T cell receptor beta chain was picked up one time. V was trimmed by 2 bases and J by 6 bases, leaving 10 bases between them. CDR1 is SGHVS, CDR2 FQNEAQ, per germline. The CDR3 is made up of 13 amino acids. These data are taken from a study of early stage breast cancer tumors. Study-level background: Of approximately 16 invasive breast tumors, approximately 11 were hormone receptor-positive, HER2-negative.

Each sample had two DNA replicates, about 0.52 ug blood or about 1.5 ug tissue. The method was immunoSEQ multiplex PCR; TCRdb's version includes in-frame clones alone and lacks a portion of them. In the table there are just over 70,000 clones, around four fifths of which are singletons. The chain couples TRBV7-8 to TRBJ1-2; the D is unclear. The specimen was blood. This sequence was found in a person in their sixties with breast cancer. The chain's CDR3 is CASSLHLDNGYTF. The DNA of the CDR3 is TGTGCCAGCAGCTTACACTTGGATAATGGCTACACCTTC. The whole variable domain, filled in from reference TRBV7-8 and TRBJ1-2, reads GAGVSQSPRYKVAKRGQDVALRCDPISGHVSLFWYQQALGQGPEFLTYFQNEAQLDKSGLPSDRFFAERPEGSVSTLKIQRTQQEDSAVYLCASSLHLDNGYTFGSGTRLTVV.